Sequencing of this T cell receptor (beta chain) was carried out in a study of blood T cell repertoires in COVID-19. Trimming cost V 1 base and J 0 bases; bases outside gene matches: 5. The CDR3 consists of 17 residues. CDR1 SGDLS and CDR2 YYNGEE come from the germline V gene. The repertoire was sequenced with immunoSEQ multiplex PCR; TCRdb's copy has only in-frame clones and lacks some. Altogether about 190,000 clones are present, around 76% being singletons, with the ten largest covering 7.8%. This clone has only one observation. Material for sequencing was peripheral blood. This sequence joins TRBV9 and TRBJ2-2; 8 bases fit TRBD1. The receptor was derived from a woman aged 55-69 years with COVID-19, enrolled during active disease. The CDR3 nucleotides read TGTGCCAGCAGCGTAAATCCGGACAGGGCGAACACCGGGGAGCTGTTTTTT. It encodes CASSVNPDRANTGELFF.